Listed below are T cell receptor beta chains from one sample, sequenced in a study of T cell responses to AZD1222 COVID-19 vaccine. Sequenced by immunoSEQ multiplex PCR; TCRdb stores in-frame clones only, minus some. The sample has about 130,000 clones, roughly 90% seen once; the top ten hold over 1.5%. The source was peripheral blood, collected on day 0 of AZD1222 vaccination. The receptor source for this set is an adult in good health. Both conserved end residues are part of each CDR3. D genes are given only for firm matches. Only part of the rows carry a size: once, few, many, or a class if the clone is expanded.

clone_size j_call v_call d_call cdr3_aa cdr3_nt
- TRBJ1-3 TRBV10-3 - CAIKESISGNTIYF TGTGCCATCAAAGAGTCTATCTCTGGAAACACCATATATTTT
once TRBJ1-5 TRBV4-1 - CASSQVTANPSNQPQHF TGCGCCAGCAGCCAAGTGACAGCAAACCCGTCAAATCAGCCCCAGCATTTT
- TRBJ2-5 TRBV2 TRBD1 CASSQDRDETQYF TGTGCCAGCAGTCAAGACAGGGATGAGACCCAGTACTTC
- TRBJ1-1 TRBV5-1 - CASSPDPGTEAFF TGCGCCAGCAGCCCAGACCCCGGCACTGAAGCTTTCTTT
- TRBJ1-5 TRBV30 - CAWTPGGANNQPQHF TGTGCCTGGACTCCGGGTGGGGCAAATAATCAGCCCCAGCATTTT
- TRBJ1-2 TRBV4-2 TRBD1 CASSQEGTVDYGYTF TGTGCCAGCAGCCAAGAGGGGACAGTGGACTATGGCTACACCTTC
once TRBJ1-6 TRBV20-1 - CSASRDVSYNSPLHF TGCAGTGCTAGTCGGGATGTGTCCTATAATTCACCCCTCCACTTT
- TRBJ1-2 TRBV7-6 - CASSLNHEWGNLPADGYTF TGTGCCAGCAGCTTAAACCACGAGTGGGGTAATCTTCCCGCCGATGGCTACACCTTC
few TRBJ2-1 TRBV7-2 TRBD1 CASSLEDRVGNEQFF TGTGCCAGCAGCTTAGAGGACAGGGTTGGCAATGAGCAGTTCTTC
- TRBJ1-5 TRBV6-5 TRBD1 CASSPRPGQGKHF TGTGCCAGCAGTCCAAGGCCGGGACAGGGGAAGCATTTT
- TRBJ1-4 TRBV18 - CASSQAGTNEKLFF TGTGCCAGCTCACAAGCAGGAACTAATGAAAAACTGTTTTTT
- TRBJ1-6 TRBV28 - CASSLPDRLGSDSPLHF TGTGCCAGCAGTTTGCCAGACAGGCTAGGGTCGGATTCACCCCTCCACTTT
- TRBJ2-7 TRBV4-1 TRBD2 CASSQAGAGGSSYEQYF TGCGCCAGCAGCCAAGCCGGGGCAGGCGGGAGCTCCTACGAGCAGTACTTC
few TRBJ2-1 TRBV11-2 - CATRVTRLGDEQFF TGTGCCACCCGAGTGACTAGACTAGGGGATGAGCAGTTCTTC
- TRBJ1-4 TRBV7-9 TRBD1 CASSLGGGREKLFF TGTGCCAGCAGCTTAGGAGGGGGCCGCGAAAAACTGTTTTTT
once TRBJ2-7 TRBV6-5 - CASSRQVTYEQYF TGTGCCAGCAGTAGACAGGTTACCTACGAGCAGTACTTC